This entry lists 14 T cell receptor beta chains sequenced from one sample in a study of T cells after yellow fever vaccination. MiXCR, run by TCRdb on the 5' RACE reads, gives a single entry per CDR3 protein. This table has a few hundred thousand distinct CDR3 sequences, about an eighth appearing once. The specimen was CD4+ T cells sorted from PBMCs, collected 15 days after the yellow fever booster vaccination. The receptors were gathered from a man between 18 and 29 years old who received the YFV17D yellow fever vaccine.

There are many counts of this clonotype. The chain uses TRBV7-2 and TRBJ2-4; D is unclear. Trimming removed 1 base from V and 2 bases from J, with 12 bases in between. The germline CDR1 and CDR2 sequences are SGHTA and FQGNSA. This CDR3 contains 16 residues. The CDR3 is CASSLEAWETKNIQYF. CDR3 nucleotides: TGTGCCAGCAGCTTAGAGGCCTGGGAAACCAAAAACATTCAGTACTTC.

This clonotype was detected a few times. This chain's CDR3 is CASSLAAETDTQYF. The DNA for the CDR3 is TGTGCCAGCAGCTTGGCAGCGGAAACAGATACGCAGTATTTT. This chain links TRBV5-4 with TRBJ2-3; weak D call: TRBD2 (5 bases). This CDR3 has 14 residues. The V gene's germline CDR1 is SGHNT and CDR2 YYREEE (reference sequence). With 0 bases removed from V and 3 bases from J, the gap between germline ends came to 8 bases.

The V and J genes are TRBV7-3 and TRBJ2-3, with D hard to call. This CDR3 spans 14 amino acids. CDR1 and CDR2 from the germline V gene are SGHTA and FQGTGA. V gave up 4 bases and J gave up 5 bases, with 13 bases separating them. The CDR3 nucleotides are TGTGCCAGCAGCTCCCCCGGCCGATTAGATACGCAGTATTTT. Its protein is CASSSPGRLDTQYF. The complete variable domain, with remaining parts taken from reference TRBV7-3 and TRBJ2-3, reads GAGVSQTPSNKVTEKGKYVELRCDPISGHTALYWYRQSLGQGPEFLIYFQGTGAADDSGLPNDRFFAVRPEGSVSTLKIQRTERGDSAVYLCASSSPGRLDTQYFGPGTRLTVL.

There are a few counts of this clonotype. The chain joins TRBV10-3 to TRBJ2-1; possible D gene TRBD2, 5 bases. This CDR3 is 12 amino acids long. V lost 9 bases, J lost 7 bases, and 13 bases lay in between. Looked up from germline, CDR1 is ENHRY and CDR2 is SYGVKD. This CDR3 is CAIGLYENEQFF. The CDR3 DNA reads TGTGCCATTGGACTTTATGAAAATGAGCAGTTCTTC.

This clonotype appeared many times. The V call is TRBV3-1, the J call TRBJ2-6; TRBD1 or TRBD2 may be the D gene (5 bases each). This CDR3 comprises 15 residues. In germline, CDR1 is LGHDT, CDR2 YNNKEL (reference sequence). The V end was cut by 6 bases, the J end by 4 bases, with 13 bases between. The CDR3 DNA is TGTGCCAGCAGTCTTGGGGGTGACGGGGCCAACGTCCTGACTTTC. Translation: CASSLGGDGANVLTF. Based on the CDR3 plus reference TRBV3-1 and TRBJ2-6, the full variable domain is DTAVSQTPKYLVTQMGNDKSIKCEQNLGHDTMYWYKQDSKKFLKIMFSYNNKELIINETVPNRFSPKSPDKAHLNLHINSLELGDSAVYFCASSLGGDGANVLTFGAGSRLTVL.

This clonotype has at least ten counts. The V and J genes are TRBV2 and TRBJ2-1; no clear D gene. The CDR3 runs 11 residues. V gave up 5 bases and J gave up 6 bases, with 5 bases separating them. Germline V gives CDR1 SNHLY, CDR2 FYNNEI. The CDR3 protein is CASSFPNEQFF. In nucleotides, the CDR3 is TGTGCCAGCAGTTTTCCCAATGAGCAGTTCTTC. The variable domain in full, with the rest retrieved from reference TRBV2 and TRBJ2-1, is EPEVTQTPSHQVTQMGQEVILRCVPISNHLYFYWYRQILGQKVEFLVSFYNNEISEKSEIFDDQFSVERPDGSNFTLKIRSTKLEDSAMYFCASSFPNEQFFGPGTRLTVL.

This clonotype showed up just a few times. The rearrangement joins TRBV20-1 to TRBJ1-1; 7 bases agree with TRBD1. J gave up 5 bases and V 0 bases, and 9 bases lay outside the gene matches. Germline V CDR1 and CDR2: DFQATT, SNEGSKA (reference sequence). The CDR3 totals 15 residues. The CDR3 DNA reads as TGCAGTGCTAGAGATCCCCAGGGGGTTAGAACTGAAGCTTTCTTT. This gives the protein CSARDPQGVRTEAFF.

J is TRBJ2-3 and V is TRBV15, with D possibly called TRBD1 or TRBD2 (6 bases each). This CDR3 comprises 15 residues. V lost 0 bases and J 6 bases, leaving 13 bases between the germline ends. CDR1 is LNHNV and CDR2 is YYDKDF in the germline V gene (reference sequence). This chain's CDR3 is CATSRDGGGRDTQYF. The CDR3 nucleotides read TGTGCCACCAGCAGAGATGGAGGGGGGAGGGATACGCAGTATTTT.

In this sample, this clonotype turned up a few times. V and J are TRBV12-3 or TRBV12-4 and TRBJ2-1; D may be TRBD1 (6 bases). There are 15 residues in the CDR3. Trimming cost V 3 bases and J 7 bases, with 16 bases left between them. This CDR3 is CASSFGRGSRNEQFF. The CDR3 bases are TGTGCCAGCAGTTTCGGCAGGGGAAGTAGGAATGAGCAGTTCTTC.

This clonotype occurred many times. The rearrangement uses TRBV10-2 and TRBJ2-5; D uncertain. The V end was cut by 4 bases, the J end by 5 bases, with 11 bases between. CDR1 is WSHSY, CDR2 SAAADI, per germline. The CDR3 runs to 13 residues. This CDR3 reads CASSVSVQETQYF. The CDR3 DNA is TGCGCCAGCAGTGTATCCGTGCAGGAGACCCAGTACTTC.

Only a few counts were recorded for this clonotype. This chain links TRBV4-1 with TRBJ2-3; D unresolved. Trimming removed 3 bases at V and 2 bases at J, with 9 bases between. Germline V CDR1 and CDR2: MGHRA, YSYEKL. The CDR3 is 14 residues long. This chain's CDR3 is CASSQNVATDTQYF. CDR3 sequence (DNA): TGCGCCAGCAGCCAGAACGTAGCCACAGATACGCAGTATTTT.

The V gene is TRBV4-3, the J gene TRBJ1-2; D is unclear. Germline values: CDR1 LGHNA, CDR2 YSLEER. Trimming stripped 0 bases from V and 2 bases from J, with 13 bases between. The CDR3 covers 16 residues. CDR3 residues: CASSQDPTVLNYGYTF. In nucleotides, the CDR3 is TGCGCCAGCAGCCAAGACCCGACGGTTTTAAACTATGGCTACACCTTC.

This clonotype came up a few times. The V call is TRBV5-1, the J call TRBJ2-3; unclear D gene. The CDR3 covers 14 residues. The ends were cut back, 0 bases at V and 2 bases at J, with 7 bases in the middle. Germline assignment: CDR1 SGHRS and CDR2 YFSETQ. DNA for the CDR3: TGCGCCAGCAGCTTGGGCGCTTTCACAGATACGCAGTATTTT. This gives the protein CASSLGAFTDTQYF.

This clonotype was seen only a few times. V and J are TRBV6-5 and TRBJ1-1; 9 bases agree with TRBD1. Germline CDR1 reads MNHEY; CDR2 reads SVGAGI. The CDR3 length is 15 residues. V trimming: 4 bases; J trimming: 4 bases; junction bases outside the gene matches: 7. The CDR3 loop reads CASSWNRGLVTEAFF. The CDR3 DNA is TGTGCCAGCAGTTGGAACAGGGGGCTGGTCACTGAAGCTTTCTTT.